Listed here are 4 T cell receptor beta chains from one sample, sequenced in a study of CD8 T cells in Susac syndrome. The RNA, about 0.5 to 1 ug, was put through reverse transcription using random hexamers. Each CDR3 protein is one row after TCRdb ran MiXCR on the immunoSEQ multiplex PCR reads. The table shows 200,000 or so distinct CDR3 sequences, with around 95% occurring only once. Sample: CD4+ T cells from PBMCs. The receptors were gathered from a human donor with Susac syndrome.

In DNA, the CDR3 is TGTGCCATCACTGGGGACAGGCAAGAGACCCAGTACTTC. Its protein product is CAITGDRQETQYF. The chain recombines TRBV10-3 with TRBJ2-5; 8 bases are a match to TRBD1. This CDR3 is 13 amino acids long. The J segment lost 2 bases and the V segment lost 7 bases, leaving 3 bases of the junction unmatched. CDR1 is ENHRY and CDR2 is SYGVKD in the germline V gene.

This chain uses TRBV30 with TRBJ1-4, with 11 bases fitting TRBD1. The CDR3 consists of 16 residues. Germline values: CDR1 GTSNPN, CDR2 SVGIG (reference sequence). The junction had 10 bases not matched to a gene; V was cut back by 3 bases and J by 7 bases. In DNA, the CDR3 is TGTGCCTGGAGCGCCCACTCGGGGACAGGGGGTGAAAAACTGTTTTTT. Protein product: CAWSAHSGTGGEKLFF.

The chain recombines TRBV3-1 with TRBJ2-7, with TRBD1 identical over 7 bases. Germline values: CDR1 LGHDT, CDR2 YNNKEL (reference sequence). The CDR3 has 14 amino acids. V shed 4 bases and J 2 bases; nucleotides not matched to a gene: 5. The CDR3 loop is CASSRGQFTYEQYF. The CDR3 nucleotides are TGTGCCAGCAGCCGGGGACAGTTCACCTACGAGCAGTACTTC.

The CDR3, as DNA: TGTGCCAGCAGCCCCGCAGGGGCTTACAATGAGCAGTTCTTC. Its protein is CASSPAGAYNEQFF. This sequence joins TRBV7-3 and TRBJ2-1; possibly TRBD1 for D (6 bases). V lost 5 bases, J lost 4 bases, and 12 bases lay in between. This CDR3 has 14 amino acids. CDR1 is SGHTA and CDR2 is FQGTGA in the germline V gene.